The clone carrying this T cell receptor beta chain was observed a few times. These data are taken from a study of blood T cell repertoires in COVID-19. Study as a whole: T cells, B-cell-depleted T cells, or PBMCs supplied cDNA or gDNA.

Between the trimmed V and J ends, which lost 3 bases and 6 bases, there was a span of 11 bases. Looked up from germline, CDR1 is LNHDA and CDR2 is SQIVND (reference sequence). The CDR3 loop spans 13 amino acids. Sequencing was performed with immunoSEQ multiplex PCR; in TCRdb, only in-frame clones are kept and a portion is missing. The table lists about 180,000 clones, approximately 85% of them singletons, with under 7.5% in the top ten. The TCR was taken from an elderly man with COVID-19, enrolled during active disease. Material for sequencing was peripheral blood. The chain uses TRBV19 and TRBJ1-1, with D unclear. The CDR3 region has the DNA TGTGCCAGTAGTATCGACGGAGTCCCTGAAGCTTTCTTT. It is translated as CASSIDGVPEAFF. The full variable domain, its missing parts supplied by reference TRBV19 and TRBJ1-1, is DGGITQSPKYLFRKEGQNVTLSCEQNLNHDAMYWYRQDPGQGLRLIYYSQIVNDFQKGDIAEGYSVSREKKESFPLTVTSAQKNPTAFYLCASSIDGVPEAFFGQGTRLTVV.